This entry lists 13 T cell receptor beta chains sequenced from one sample in a study of blood T cell repertoires in COVID-19. The table came from immunoSEQ multiplex PCR; TCRdb's copy has only in-frame clones and leaves some out. This table has approximately 100,000 clones, 88% appearing once. The sequenced sample was peripheral blood. The source is a woman aged 55-70 years with acute or convalescent COVID-19.

V gene TRBV5-1 combines with J gene TRBJ1-1; 8 nucleotides line up with TRBD1. CDR1 is SGHRS, CDR2 YFSETQ, per germline. This CDR3 is built from 16 residues. V shed 4 bases, J shed 2 bases, and the junction held 10 bases outside the gene matches. CDR3 amino acids: CASSMDRVMLNTEAFF. Written as DNA, the CDR3 is TGCGCCAGCAGCATGGACAGGGTAATGCTAAACACTGAAGCTTTCTTT.

The chain uses TRBV19 and TRBJ2-7, with D perhaps TRBD1 (6 bases). The germline gives CDR1 LNHDA, CDR2 SQIVND (reference sequence). V dropped 6 bases and J dropped 1 base, with 10 bases sitting between them. This CDR3 region has 13 residues. CDR3 protein: CASSYRVSYEQYF. The CDR3 bases are TGTGCCAGTAGCTACAGGGTATCCTACGAGCAGTACTTC.

The rearrangement links TRBV4-2 to TRBJ1-2; unclear D gene. Germline CDR1 and CDR2: LGHNA and YNFKEQ. V was shortened by 1 base and J by 1 base, with 22 bases between the two germline ends. The CDR3 is 19 residues long. CDR3 residues: CASSQVIGTEGLGNYGYTF. The CDR3 nucleotides read TGTGCCAGCAGCCAAGTTATTGGTACAGAGGGCTTGGGTAACTATGGCTACACCTTC.

This rearrangement joins TRBV3-1 (or the pseudogene TRBV3-2) to TRBJ1-3, with D possibly matching TRBD1 (6 bases). V lost 5 bases and J lost 10, with 15 bases in between. This CDR3 is 13 amino acids long. CDR1 LGHDT and CDR2 YNNKEL come from the germline V gene (reference sequence). The CDR3 region is CASSSTPRGTIYF. CDR3 bases: TGTGCCAGCAGCTCTACACCGAGGGGGACCATATATTTT.

DNA of the CDR3: TGTGCCAGCAGGGGGGGGTTGGGCACTGAAGCTTTCTTT. Amino acids: CASRGGLGTEAFF. The genes are TRBV6-6 and TRBJ1-1; maybe TRBD1 (5 bases). Trimming shortened V by 6 bases and J by 4 bases, and 12 bases separated the two germline ends. The CDR3 loop spans 13 amino acids. Germline V gene data show CDR1 as MNHNY and CDR2 as SVGAGI (reference sequence).

The chain links TRBV28 to TRBJ2-6; tentatively, D is TRBD1 (6 bases). The V end was cut by 4 bases, the J end by 1 base, with 17 bases between. Germline values: CDR1 MDHEN, CDR2 SYDVKM. The CDR3 sequence is 18 residues long. The CDR3 bases are TGTGCCAGCAGTTACCCGACAGGTCTGGGATCTGGGGCCAACGTCCTGACTTTC. Its translation: CASSYPTGLGSGANVLTF. Filled out from reference TRBV28 and TRBJ2-6, the complete variable domain reads DVKVTQSSRYLVKRTGEKVFLECVQDMDHENMFWYRQDPGLGLRLIYFSYDVKMKEKGDIPEGYSVSREKKERFSLILESASTNQTSMYLCASSYPTGLGSGANVLTFGAGSRLTVL.

V is TRBV6-1 and J is TRBJ1-3, with 7 bases lining up with TRBD1. The V gene's germline CDR1 is MNHNS and CDR2 SASEGT. This CDR3 is built from 16 residues. V trimming: 1 base; J trimming: 2 bases; junction bases outside the gene matches: 5. The CDR3 nucleotides read TGTGCCAGCAGTGAAGAGAGGAGGGGGCCTGGAAACACCATATATTTT. Residues: CASSEERRGPGNTIYF.

This clone was counted only a few times. V and J are TRBV9 and TRBJ1-2; a possible D gene is TRBD1 (5 bases). CDR1 and CDR2 from the germline V gene are SGDLS and YYNGEE. Trimming cost V 4 bases and J 4 bases, with 26 bases left between them. This CDR3 is built from 18 residues. CDR3 residues: CASSSPTGGIAGGYGYTF. In nucleotides, the CDR3 is TGTGCCAGCAGCTCCCCAACGGGGGGGATCGCCGGGGGCTATGGCTACACCTTC. The full variable domain, in which reference TRBV9 and TRBJ1-2 provide the parts outside the CDR3, is DSGVTQTPKHLITATGQRVTLRCSPRSGDLSVYWYQQSLDQGLQFLIQYYNGEERAKGNILERFSAQQFPDLHSELNLSSLELGDSALYFCASSSPTGGIAGGYGYTFGSGTRLTVV.

This clone appeared once. The V and J genes are TRBV30 and TRBJ2-7; 7 nucleotides match TRBD2. This CDR3 comprises 13 residues. V was clipped by 4 bases and J by 6 bases; unmatched bases: 9. Germline loops: CDR1 GTSNPN, CDR2 SVGIG (reference sequence). Here the CDR3 reads CAWNRLAGAEQYF. CDR3 bases: TGTGCCTGGAATAGACTAGCAGGTGCCGAGCAGTACTTC. Filled out from reference TRBV30 and TRBJ2-7, the complete variable domain reads SQTIHQWPATLVQPVGSPLSLECTVEGTSNPNLYWYRQAAGRGLQLLFYSVGIGQISSEVPQNLSASRPQDRQFILSSKKLLLSDSGFYLCAWNRLAGAEQYFGPGTRLTVT.

This chain uses TRBV20-1 with TRBJ1-6, with 9 bases matching TRBD1. This CDR3 comprises 14 residues. Germline V CDR1 and CDR2: DFQATT, SNEGSKA (reference sequence). V lost 3 bases and J lost 7; bases outside the gene matches: 4. The CDR3 region has the DNA TGCAGTGCTAGTAGCGGGACAGGGAATTCACCCCTCCACTTT. Protein product: CSASSGTGNSPLHF.

The gene calls are TRBV2 and TRBJ1-1; D not certain. With 7 bases removed from V and 5 bases from J, the gap between germline ends came to 14 bases. Germline loops: CDR1 SNHLY, CDR2 FYNNEI. This CDR3 has 13 amino acids. In DNA, the CDR3 is TGTGCCAGCACTCCCCCCGGGAGTACTGAAGCTTTCTTT. It translates to CASTPPGSTEAFF.

V gene TRBV28 combines with J gene TRBJ1-2; TRBD1 matches at 11 bases. Per germline, CDR1 MDHEN and CDR2 SYDVKM. The CDR3 covers 12 residues. V shed 8 bases, J shed 8 bases, and the junction held 4 bases outside the gene matches. The CDR3 sequence: CASGQGAEGYTF. The CDR3 coding sequence is TGTGCCAGCGGACAGGGGGCAGAAGGCTACACCTTC.

The V and J genes are TRBV5-1 and TRBJ1-1; maybe TRBD1 (6 bases). Germline assignment: CDR1 SGHRS and CDR2 YFSETQ. The CDR3 totals 14 residues. Trimming stripped 7 bases from V and 0 bases from J, with 13 bases between. CDR3 sequence (DNA): TGCGCCAGCTCTCCCGGACAGATGAACACTGAAGCTTTCTTT. Translation: CASSPGQMNTEAFF. The full variable domain, in which reference TRBV5-1 and TRBJ1-1 provide the parts outside the CDR3, is KAGVTQTPRYLIKTRGQQVTLSCSPISGHRSVSWYQQTPGQGLQFLFEYFSETQRNKGNFPGRFSGRQFSNSRSEMNVSTLELGDSALYLCASSPGQMNTEAFFGQGTRLTVV.